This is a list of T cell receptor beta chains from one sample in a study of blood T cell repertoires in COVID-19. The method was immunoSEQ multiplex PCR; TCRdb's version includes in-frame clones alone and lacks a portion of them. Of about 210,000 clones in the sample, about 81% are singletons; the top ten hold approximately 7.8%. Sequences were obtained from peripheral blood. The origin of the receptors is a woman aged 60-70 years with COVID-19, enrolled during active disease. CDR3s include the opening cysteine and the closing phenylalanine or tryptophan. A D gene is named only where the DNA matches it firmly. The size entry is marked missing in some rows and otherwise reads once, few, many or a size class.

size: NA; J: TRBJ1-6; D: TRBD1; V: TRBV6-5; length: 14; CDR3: CASRETGFNSPLHF; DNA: TGTGCCAGCAGAGAGACAGGGTTCAATTCACCCCTCCACTTT
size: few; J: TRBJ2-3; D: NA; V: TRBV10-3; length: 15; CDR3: CAIRKDSRGTDTQYF; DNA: TGTGCCATCAGAAAAGACAGTCGGGGCACAGATACGCAGTATTTT
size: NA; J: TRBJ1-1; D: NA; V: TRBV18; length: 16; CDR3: CASSPRSSSMDTEAFF; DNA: TGTGCCAGCTCACCACGGAGTTCTAGCATGGACACTGAAGCTTTCTTT
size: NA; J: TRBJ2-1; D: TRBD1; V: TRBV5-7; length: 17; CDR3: CASSFWGQGTSYNEQFF; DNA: TGTGCCAGCAGCTTCTGGGGACAGGGTACGTCCTACAATGAGCAGTTCTTC
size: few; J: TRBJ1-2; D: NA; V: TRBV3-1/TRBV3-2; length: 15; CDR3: CASSQGGQRNYGYTF; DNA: TGTGCCAGCAGCCAAGGGGGCCAGCGAAACTATGGCTACACCTTC
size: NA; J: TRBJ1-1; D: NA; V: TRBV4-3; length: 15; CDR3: CASDPGDPRKTEAFF; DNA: TGCGCCTCAGACCCAGGGGACCCAAGAAAAACTGAAGCTTTCTTT
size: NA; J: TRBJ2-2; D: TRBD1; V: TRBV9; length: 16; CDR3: CASSARQGGGTGELFF; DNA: TGTGCCAGCAGCGCCAGACAGGGGGGCGGCACCGGGGAGCTGTTTTTT
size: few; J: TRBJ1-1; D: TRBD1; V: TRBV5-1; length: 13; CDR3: CASSLMTGTEAFF; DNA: TGCGCCAGCAGCTTGATGACAGGGACTGAAGCTTTCTTT
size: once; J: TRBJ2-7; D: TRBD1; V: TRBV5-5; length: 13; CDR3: CASSRRDSYEQYF; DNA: TGTGCCAGCAGCCGCCGGGACAGCTACGAGCAGTACTTC
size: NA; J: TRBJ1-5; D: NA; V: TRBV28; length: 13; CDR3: CASIPRVHQPQHF; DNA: TGTGCCAGCATACCCAGGGTCCATCAGCCCCAGCATTTT
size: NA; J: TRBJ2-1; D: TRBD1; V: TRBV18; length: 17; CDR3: CASSPLLTGQNYNEQFF; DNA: TGTGCCAGCTCACCTCTCCTCACGGGACAGAACTACAATGAGCAGTTCTTC
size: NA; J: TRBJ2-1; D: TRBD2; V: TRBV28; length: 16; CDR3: CASSSPGLAGGGGQFF; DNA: TGTGCCAGCAGTTCGCCGGGACTAGCGGGAGGTGGAGGGCAGTTCTTC
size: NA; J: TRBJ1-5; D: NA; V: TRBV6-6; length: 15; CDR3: CASSYSDSSNQPQHF; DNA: TGTGCCAGCAGTTACTCTGACAGTAGCAATCAGCCCCAGCATTTT
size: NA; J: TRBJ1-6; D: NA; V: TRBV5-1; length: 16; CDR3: CASRTGDTSYNSPLHF; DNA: TGCGCCTCACGAACCGGGGACACCTCCTATAATTCACCCCTCCACTTT
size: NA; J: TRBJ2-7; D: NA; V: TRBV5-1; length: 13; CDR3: CASSLGGAGEQYF; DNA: TGCGCCAGCAGCTTAGGAGGGGCGGGCGAGCAGTACTTC
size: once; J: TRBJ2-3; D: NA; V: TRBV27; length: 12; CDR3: CASSLLSDTQYF; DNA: TGTGCCAGCAGTTTATTATCAGATACGCAGTATTTT
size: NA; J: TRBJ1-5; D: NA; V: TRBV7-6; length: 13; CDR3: CASSLANNQPQHF; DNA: TGTGCCAGCAGCTTAGCTAACAATCAGCCCCAGCATTTT
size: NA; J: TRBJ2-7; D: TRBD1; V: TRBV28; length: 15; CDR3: CASSSRQGATYEQYF; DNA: TGTGCCAGCAGTAGCCGACAGGGGGCGACCTACGAGCAGTACTTC
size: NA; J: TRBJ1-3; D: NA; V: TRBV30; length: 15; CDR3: CAWSNDRLSGNTIYF; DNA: TGTGCCTGGAGTAACGACAGGCTCTCTGGAAACACCATATATTTT
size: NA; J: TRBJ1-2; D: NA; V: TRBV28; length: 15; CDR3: CASGGVQGYNYGYTF; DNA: TGTGCCAGCGGGGGGGTACAGGGCTATAACTATGGCTACACCTTC
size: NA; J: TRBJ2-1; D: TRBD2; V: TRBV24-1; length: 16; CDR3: CATSDWTSGKGDEQFF; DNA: TGTGCCACCAGTGATTGGACTAGCGGGAAAGGTGATGAGCAGTTCTTC
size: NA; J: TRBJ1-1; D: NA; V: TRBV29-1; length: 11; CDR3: CSVVTPTEAFF; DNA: TGCAGCGTTGTAACACCGACTGAAGCTTTCTTT
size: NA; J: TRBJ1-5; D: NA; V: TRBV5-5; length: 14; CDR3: CASSLVGDIRPQHF; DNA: TGTGCCAGCAGCTTGGTAGGGGATATTAGGCCCCAGCATTTT
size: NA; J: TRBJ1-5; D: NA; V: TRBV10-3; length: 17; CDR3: CATSSTADREVGQPQHF; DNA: TGTGCCACCTCCAGCACTGCCGACAGAGAGGTAGGTCAGCCCCAGCATTTT
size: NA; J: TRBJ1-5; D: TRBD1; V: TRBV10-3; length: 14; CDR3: CAIRKTGDDQPQHF; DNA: TGTGCCATCAGGAAGACAGGGGACGATCAGCCCCAGCATTTT
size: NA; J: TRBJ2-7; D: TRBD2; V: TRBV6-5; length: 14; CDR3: CASQRTSGYYEQYF; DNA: TGTGCCAGCCAAAGGACTAGCGGGTACTACGAGCAGTACTTC
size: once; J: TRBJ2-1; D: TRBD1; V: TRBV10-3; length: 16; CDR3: CAISESKTGLYNEQFF; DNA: TGTGCCATCAGTGAGTCCAAGACAGGGCTCTACAATGAGCAGTTCTTC
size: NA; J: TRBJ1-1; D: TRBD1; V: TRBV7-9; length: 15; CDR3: CASSFSTGSNTEAFF; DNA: TGTGCCAGCAGCTTCTCGACAGGGTCGAACACTGAAGCTTTCTTT
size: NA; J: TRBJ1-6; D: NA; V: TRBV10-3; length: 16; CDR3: CAISDEPGTYNSPLHF; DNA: TGTGCCATCAGTGACGAACCAGGGACCTATAATTCACCCCTCCACTTT
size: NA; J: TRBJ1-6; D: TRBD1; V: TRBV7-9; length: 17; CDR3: CASSSPSGTGGNSPLHF; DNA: TGTGCCAGCAGCTCGCCGTCCGGGACAGGGGGAAATTCACCCCTCCACTTT
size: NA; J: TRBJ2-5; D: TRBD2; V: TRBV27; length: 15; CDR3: CASSQLAGGSETQYF; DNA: TGTGCCAGCAGCCAACTAGCGGGAGGATCGGAGACCCAGTACTTC
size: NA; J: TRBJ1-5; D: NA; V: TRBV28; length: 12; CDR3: CASKGGNQPQHF; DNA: TGTGCCAGCAAGGGGGGCAATCAGCCCCAGCATTTT
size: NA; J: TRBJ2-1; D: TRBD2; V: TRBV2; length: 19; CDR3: CASSEGGWSAGGGNNEQFF; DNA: TGTGCCAGCAGTGAAGGGGGGTGGTCGGCGGGAGGCGGAAACAATGAGCAGTTCTTC
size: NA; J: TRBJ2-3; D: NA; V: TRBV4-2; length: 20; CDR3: CASSPEQGIQGLGTTDTQYF; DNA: TGTGCCAGCAGCCCCGAGCAAGGTATCCAGGGGCTTGGAACCACAGATACGCAGTATTTT
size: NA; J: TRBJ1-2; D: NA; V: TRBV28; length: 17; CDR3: CASSLNPHARGNYGYTF; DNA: TGTGCCAGCAGTTTAAATCCGCATGCCAGGGGCAACTATGGCTACACCTTC
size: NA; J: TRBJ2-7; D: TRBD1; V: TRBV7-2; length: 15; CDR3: CASSLTGGSSYEQYF; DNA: TGTGCCAGCAGTCTGACAGGGGGGAGCTCCTACGAGCAGTACTTC
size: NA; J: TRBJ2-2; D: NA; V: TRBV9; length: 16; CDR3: CASSVNRARDFGELFF; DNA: TGTGCCAGCAGCGTAAATAGGGCTAGGGACTTCGGGGAGCTGTTTTTT
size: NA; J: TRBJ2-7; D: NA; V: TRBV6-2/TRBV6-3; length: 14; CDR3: CASSYSPSSYEQYF; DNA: TGTGCCAGCAGTTACAGCCCGAGCTCCTACGAGCAGTACTTC
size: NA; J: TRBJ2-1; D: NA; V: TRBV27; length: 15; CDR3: CASSSGTSGWDEQFF; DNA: TGTGCCAGCAGTTCTGGAACTAGTGGTTGGGATGAGCAGTTCTTC
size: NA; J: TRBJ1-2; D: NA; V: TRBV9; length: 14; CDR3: CASSGGGGEDGYTF; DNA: TGTGCCAGCAGCGGAGGCGGAGGAGAGGATGGCTACACCTTC
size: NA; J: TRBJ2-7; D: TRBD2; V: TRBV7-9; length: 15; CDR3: CASSQGAGAPNEQYF; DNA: TGTGCCAGCAGCCAGGGCGCGGGAGCCCCCAACGAGCAGTACTTC
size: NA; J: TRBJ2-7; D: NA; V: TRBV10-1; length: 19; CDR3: CASNGPSCSEGEIDYEQYF; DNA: TGCGCCAGCAACGGACCGAGTTGTTCAGAGGGGGAAATTGACTACGAGCAGTACTTC
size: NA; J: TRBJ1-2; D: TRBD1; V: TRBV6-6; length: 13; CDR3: CASNTGTVQGYTF; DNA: TGTGCCAGCAATACAGGGACAGTTCAGGGCTACACCTTC
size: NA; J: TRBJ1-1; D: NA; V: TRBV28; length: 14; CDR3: CASSTRTPDSEAFF; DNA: TGTGCCAGCAGTACCCGGACACCTGACTCTGAAGCTTTCTTT
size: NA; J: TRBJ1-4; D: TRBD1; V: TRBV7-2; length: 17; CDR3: CASSLATPGQSNEKLFF; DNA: TGTGCCAGCAGCTTAGCGACCCCGGGACAGTCTAATGAAAAACTGTTTTTT
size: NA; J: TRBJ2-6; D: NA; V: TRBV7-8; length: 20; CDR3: CASSPYTRGTSTSGANVLTF; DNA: TGTGCCAGCAGCCCATATACAAGGGGCACCTCCACCTCTGGGGCCAACGTCCTGACTTTC
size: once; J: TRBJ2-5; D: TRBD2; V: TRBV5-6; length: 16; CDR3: CASSLFREEVGETQYF; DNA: TGTGCCAGCAGCTTGTTCCGGGAGGAGGTTGGAGAGACCCAGTACTTC
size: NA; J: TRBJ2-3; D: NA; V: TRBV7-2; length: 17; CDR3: CASSLGLAAISTDTQYF; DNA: TGTGCCAGCAGCTTAGGACTTGCGGCCATTAGCACAGATACGCAGTATTTT
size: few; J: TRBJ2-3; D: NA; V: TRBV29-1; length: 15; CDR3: CSVEGGRGRTDTQYF; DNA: TGCAGCGTTGAAGGGGGCAGGGGACGGACAGATACGCAGTATTTT
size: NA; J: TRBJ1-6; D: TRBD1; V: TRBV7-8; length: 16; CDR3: CASSLAMGQVNSPLHF; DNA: TGTGCCAGCAGCTTAGCCATGGGACAGGTTAATTCACCCCTCCACTTT
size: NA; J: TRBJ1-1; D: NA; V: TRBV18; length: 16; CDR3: CASSPTWGGLNTEAFF; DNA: TGTGCCAGCTCACCAACTTGGGGGGGCTTGAACACTGAAGCTTTCTTT
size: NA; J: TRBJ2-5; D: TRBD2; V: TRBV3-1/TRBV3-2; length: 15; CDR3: CASSSRLALQETQYF; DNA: TGTGCCAGCAGCTCAAGACTAGCGCTACAAGAGACCCAGTACTTC
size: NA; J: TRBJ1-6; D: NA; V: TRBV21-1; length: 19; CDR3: CASSKERSVLVKLNSPLHF; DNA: TGTGCCAGCAGCAAAGAACGGAGTGTTTTGGTTAAATTAAATTCACCCCTCCACTTT